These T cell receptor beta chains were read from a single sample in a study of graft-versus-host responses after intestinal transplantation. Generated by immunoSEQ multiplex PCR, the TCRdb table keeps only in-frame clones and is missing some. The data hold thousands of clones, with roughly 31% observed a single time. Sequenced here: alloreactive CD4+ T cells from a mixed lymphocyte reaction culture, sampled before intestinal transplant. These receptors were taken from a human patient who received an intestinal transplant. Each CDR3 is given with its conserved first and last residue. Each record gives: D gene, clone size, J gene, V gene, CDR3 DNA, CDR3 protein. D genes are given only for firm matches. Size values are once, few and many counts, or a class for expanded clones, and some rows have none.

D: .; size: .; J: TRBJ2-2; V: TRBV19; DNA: TGTGCCAGTAGTACCAACTCGTGGACCGGGGAGCTGTTTTTT; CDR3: CASSTNSWTGELFF
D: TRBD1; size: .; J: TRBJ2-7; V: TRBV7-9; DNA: TGTGCCAGCAGAACCTCAGGGGGCAGCGACGAGCAGTACTTC; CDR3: CASRTSGGSDEQYF
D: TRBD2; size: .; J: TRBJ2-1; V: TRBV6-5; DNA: TGTGCCAGCAGTCTACTAGCGGCAGGAAACAATGAGCAGTTCTTC; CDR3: CASSLLAAGNNEQFF
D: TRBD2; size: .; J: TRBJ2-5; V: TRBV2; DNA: TGTGCCAGCAGCATCCTGACGGGGGGGCGAGTCGAGACCCAGTACTTC; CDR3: CASSILTGGRVETQYF
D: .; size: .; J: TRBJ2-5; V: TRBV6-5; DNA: TGTGCCAGCAGTTTTGGGGGGGCCCTCCTTGAGACCCAGTACTTC; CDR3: CASSFGGALLETQYF
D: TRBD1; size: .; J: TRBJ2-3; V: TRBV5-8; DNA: TGTGCCAGCAGCTTTGGGGACAGGGGTCCGGATACGCAGTATTTT; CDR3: CASSFGDRGPDTQYF
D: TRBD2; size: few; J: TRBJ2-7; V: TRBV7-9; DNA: TGTGCCAGCAGCTTTCTAGCGGCCGCCGAGCAGTACTTC; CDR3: CASSFLAAAEQYF
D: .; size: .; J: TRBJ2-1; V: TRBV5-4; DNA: TGTGCCAGCAGCCCGTCCGGGACTCCTTACACTGAGCAGTTCTTC; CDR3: CASSPSGTPYTEQFF
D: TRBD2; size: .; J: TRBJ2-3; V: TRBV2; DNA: TGTGCCAGCAGTGTCGGGAGGGGCCCGGATACGCAGTATTTT; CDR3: CASSVGRGPDTQYF
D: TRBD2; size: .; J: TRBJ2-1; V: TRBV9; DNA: TGTGCCAGCAGCGTAGATCCCCTTCTAGCGGGGTTATACAATGAGCAGTTCTTC; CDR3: CASSVDPLLAGLYNEQFF
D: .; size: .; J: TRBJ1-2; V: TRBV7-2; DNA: TGTGCCAGCAGCTTAGCCGTGGCCTCCTATGGCTACACCTTC; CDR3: CASSLAVASYGYTF
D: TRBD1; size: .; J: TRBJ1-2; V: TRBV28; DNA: TGTGCCAGCGTGGGACAGACCCTCTATGGCTACACCTTC; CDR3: CASVGQTLYGYTF
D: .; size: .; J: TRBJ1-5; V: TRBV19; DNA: TGTGCCAGTAGTATGCAGGGGAATAGCCAGCCCCAGCATTTT; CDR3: CASSMQGNSQPQHF
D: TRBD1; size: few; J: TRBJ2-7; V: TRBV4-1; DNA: TGCGCCAGCAGCCCCACCGGGACAGGGGGCCGCGAGCAGTACTTC; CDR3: CASSPTGTGGREQYF
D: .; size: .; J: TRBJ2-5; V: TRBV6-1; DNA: TGTGCCAGCAGTCAGGACTATCAAGAGACCCAGTACTTC; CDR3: CASSQDYQETQYF
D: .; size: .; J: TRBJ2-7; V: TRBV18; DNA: TGTGCCAGCTCACCTGGACAGTGGGAGCAGTACTTC; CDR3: CASSPGQWEQYF
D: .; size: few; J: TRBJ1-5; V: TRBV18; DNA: TGTGCCAGCTCATCGACAGATCTGAGCAATCAGCCCCAGCATTTT; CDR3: CASSSTDLSNQPQHF
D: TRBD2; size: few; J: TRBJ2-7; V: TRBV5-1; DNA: TGCGCCAGCTCCTGGCGGGGGGCCGGCGAGCAGTACTTC; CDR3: CASSWRGAGEQYF
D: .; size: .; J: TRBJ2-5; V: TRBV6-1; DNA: TGTGCCAGCAGTGAAGGGTGGGACTCAAGAGGGACCCAGTACTTC; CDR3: CASSEGWDSRGTQYF
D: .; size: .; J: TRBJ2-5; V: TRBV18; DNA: TGTGCCAGCTCACCAGTAATAGTCCACGAGACCCAGTACTTC; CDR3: CASSPVIVHETQYF
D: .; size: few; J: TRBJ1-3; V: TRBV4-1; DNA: TGCGCCAGCAGAGATTTCCAGGGTACTGGAAACACCATATATTTT; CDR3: CASRDFQGTGNTIYF
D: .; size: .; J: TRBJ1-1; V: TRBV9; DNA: TGTGCCAGCAGCGGACATCGGGGGAACACTGAAGCTTTCTTT; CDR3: CASSGHRGNTEAFF
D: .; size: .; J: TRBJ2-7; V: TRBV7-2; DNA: TGTGCCAGCAGCTTACTGGGGGCGACCTACGAGCAGTACTTC; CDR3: CASSLLGATYEQYF
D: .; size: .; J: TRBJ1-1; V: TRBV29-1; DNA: TGCAGCGCACAAACGCAGGCGCACACTGAAGCTTTCTTT; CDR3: CSAQTQAHTEAFF
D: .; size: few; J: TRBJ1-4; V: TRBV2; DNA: TGTGCCAGCAAACGGGGGGGGGCTAATGAAAAACTGTTTTTT; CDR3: CASKRGGANEKLFF
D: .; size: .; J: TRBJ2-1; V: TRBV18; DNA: TGTGCCAGCTCATCGGACACATACTACAATGAGCAGTTCTTC; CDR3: CASSSDTYYNEQFF
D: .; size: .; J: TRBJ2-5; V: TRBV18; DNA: TGTGCCAGCTCAAACAGCCAAGAGACCCAGTACTTC; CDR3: CASSNSQETQYF
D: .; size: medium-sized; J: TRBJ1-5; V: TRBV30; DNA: TGTGCCTGGGGTTCTCCATTCGGTCAGCCCCAGCATTTT; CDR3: CAWGSPFGQPQHF
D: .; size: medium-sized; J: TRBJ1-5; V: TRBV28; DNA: TGTGCCAGCAGTTTAGGGCCTATGATGGCGAGCAATCAGCCCCAGCATTTT; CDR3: CASSLGPMMASNQPQHF
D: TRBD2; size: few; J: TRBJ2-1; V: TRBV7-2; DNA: TGTGCCAGCAGCCCGGGTGGAGTAGCGGGAGTCAGGGAGCAGTTCTTC; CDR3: CASSPGGVAGVREQFF
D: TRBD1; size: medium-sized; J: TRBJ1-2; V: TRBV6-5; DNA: TGTGCCAGCAGTCACAGGGGGGGTAACTATGGCTACACCTTC; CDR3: CASSHRGGNYGYTF
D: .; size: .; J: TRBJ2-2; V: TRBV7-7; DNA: TGTGCCAGCAGCTTAGAGTCGGCCGGGGAGCTGTTTTTT; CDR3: CASSLESAGELFF
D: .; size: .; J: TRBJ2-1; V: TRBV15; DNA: TGTGCCACCAGCAGTGAACCCCACCGCGCGGTGGAGCAGTTCTTC; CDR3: CATSSEPHRAVEQFF
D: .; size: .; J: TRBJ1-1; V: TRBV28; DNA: TGTGCCAGCAGGTACGGGATCACTGAAGCTTTCTTT; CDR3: CASRYGITEAFF
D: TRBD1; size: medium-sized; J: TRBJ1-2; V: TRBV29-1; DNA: TGCAGCGTCGGACAGGGGGTTGGCTACACCTTC; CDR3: CSVGQGVGYTF
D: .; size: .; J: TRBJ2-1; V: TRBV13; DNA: TGTGCCAGCAGCTTATTTGGCGGAAGCAATGATCAGCAGTTCTTC; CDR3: CASSLFGGSNDQQFF
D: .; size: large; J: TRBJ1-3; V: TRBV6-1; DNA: TGTGCCAGCAGCTCTGGGGCAGCTGGAAACACCATATATTTT; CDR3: CASSSGAAGNTIYF
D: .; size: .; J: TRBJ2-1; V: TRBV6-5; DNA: TGTGCCAGCAGGAAATCTATCTCAGGGTTTGAGCAGTTCTTC; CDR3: CASRKSISGFEQFF
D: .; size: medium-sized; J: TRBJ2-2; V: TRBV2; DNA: TGTGCCAGCAGGGACCAGGGATTCGGGGAGCTGTTTTTT; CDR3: CASRDQGFGELFF
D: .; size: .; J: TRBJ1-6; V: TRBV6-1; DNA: TGTGCCAGCAGGGAACGTCCCGACACCCATTCACCCCTCCACTTT; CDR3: CASRERPDTHSPLHF
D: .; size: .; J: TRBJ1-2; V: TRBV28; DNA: TGTGCCAGCGTGCGGGGGGGTGGGAACTATGGCTACACCTTC; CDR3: CASVRGGGNYGYTF